A selection of T cell receptor beta chains follows, all from one sample in a study of T cell repertoires in ileal Crohn's disease. TCRdb's copy holds only in-frame clones and misses some; the assay was immunoSEQ multiplex PCR. The repertoire has approximately 27,000 clones, about 81% of them found once; the top ten carry around 5.6%. The sequenced sample consisted of ileal tissue. The source of these receptors is an adult with Crohn's disease. The CDR3 runs from the conserved cysteine through the conserved F or W. The order of the fields is clone size, V gene, J gene, D gene, CDR3 protein, CDR3 DNA. D genes are given only for firm matches. Not every row has a clone size; where given, it reads once, few, many or a size class.

clone_size: .; v_call: TRBV7-6; j_call: TRBJ2-5; d_call: .; cdr3_aa: CASSFLGMGGQETQYF; cdr3_nt: TGTGCCAGCAGCTTCCTTGGTATGGGGGGACAAGAGACCCAGTACTTC
clone_size: .; v_call: TRBV5-6; j_call: TRBJ1-5; d_call: TRBD1; cdr3_aa: CASSVLTGDPFNQPQHF; cdr3_nt: TGTGCCAGCAGCGTACTGACAGGGGATCCCTTTAATCAGCCCCAGCATTTT
clone_size: .; v_call: TRBV7-2; j_call: TRBJ1-1; d_call: TRBD1; cdr3_aa: CASSKRTGATEAFF; cdr3_nt: TGTGCCAGCAGCAAAAGGACAGGGGCCACTGAAGCTTTCTTT
clone_size: .; v_call: TRBV2; j_call: TRBJ2-3; d_call: TRBD1; cdr3_aa: CASRYNRGRLTDTQYF; cdr3_nt: TGTGCCAGCAGGTACAACAGGGGGCGTTTGACAGATACGCAGTATTTT
clone_size: .; v_call: TRBV10-3; j_call: TRBJ2-7; d_call: .; cdr3_aa: CATTPGHLYEQYF; cdr3_nt: TGTGCCACCACCCCGGGACACCTCTACGAGCAGTACTTC
clone_size: .; v_call: TRBV6-6; j_call: TRBJ1-3; d_call: .; cdr3_aa: CASSSYAYSGNTIYF; cdr3_nt: TGTGCCAGCAGTTCCTACGCCTACTCTGGAAACACCATATATTTT
clone_size: .; v_call: TRBV4-3; j_call: TRBJ1-5; d_call: TRBD1; cdr3_aa: CASSQDTRGTAGHQPQHF; cdr3_nt: TGCGCCAGCAGCCAAGACACGAGGGGGACAGCTGGACATCAGCCCCAGCATTTT
clone_size: .; v_call: TRBV27; j_call: TRBJ2-1; d_call: TRBD2; cdr3_aa: CASSVTSGGYNEQFF; cdr3_nt: TGTGCCAGCAGCGTAACTAGCGGGGGGTACAATGAGCAGTTCTTC
clone_size: .; v_call: TRBV7-9; j_call: TRBJ2-2; d_call: TRBD2; cdr3_aa: CASSAPGLAAVGGELFF; cdr3_nt: TGTGCCAGCAGCGCTCCGGGACTAGCGGCCGTGGGAGGAGAGCTGTTTTTT
clone_size: few; v_call: TRBV4-1; j_call: TRBJ2-2; d_call: .; cdr3_aa: CASSLAPRELFF; cdr3_nt: TGCGCCAGCAGCCTCGCGCCGAGGGAGCTGTTTTTT
clone_size: .; v_call: TRBV7-8; j_call: TRBJ2-1; d_call: TRBD2; cdr3_aa: CASSLEAGGLYEQFF; cdr3_nt: TGTGCCAGCAGCTTAGAAGCGGGGGGGTTGTATGAGCAGTTCTTC
clone_size: few; v_call: TRBV19; j_call: TRBJ2-7; d_call: .; cdr3_aa: CASSDGQYEQYF; cdr3_nt: TGTGCCAGTAGTGACGGACAGTACGAGCAGTACTTC
clone_size: .; v_call: TRBV2; j_call: TRBJ2-1; d_call: .; cdr3_aa: CASTWDIIYNEQFF; cdr3_nt: TGTGCCAGCACCTGGGACATTATCTACAATGAGCAGTTCTTC
clone_size: .; v_call: TRBV7-3; j_call: TRBJ1-1; d_call: .; cdr3_aa: CASRGEETEAFF; cdr3_nt: TGTGCCAGCAGGGGAGAGGAAACTGAAGCTTTCTTT
clone_size: few; v_call: TRBV6-6; j_call: TRBJ1-4; d_call: TRBD1; cdr3_aa: CASSLTGTVYDEKLFF; cdr3_nt: TGTGCCAGCAGTTTGACAGGGACAGTATACGACGAAAAACTGTTTTTT
clone_size: .; v_call: TRBV10-1; j_call: TRBJ2-5; d_call: .; cdr3_aa: CASSESAGDQETQYF; cdr3_nt: TGCGCCAGCAGTGAGTCGGCAGGGGACCAAGAGACCCAGTACTTC
clone_size: .; v_call: TRBV5-6; j_call: TRBJ2-7; d_call: .; cdr3_aa: CASSLRSRVEQYF; cdr3_nt: TGTGCCAGCAGCTTAAGAAGCAGGGTCGAGCAGTACTTC
clone_size: few; v_call: TRBV7-9; j_call: TRBJ2-7; d_call: TRBD2; cdr3_aa: CASSFGEGSQYF; cdr3_nt: TGTGCCAGCAGCTTCGGGGAGGGGTCGCAGTACTTC
clone_size: .; v_call: TRBV27; j_call: TRBJ2-1; d_call: .; cdr3_aa: CASRAPSSGISYNEQFF; cdr3_nt: TGTGCCAGCAGAGCCCCGTCGAGCGGTATATCCTACAATGAGCAGTTCTTC
clone_size: .; v_call: TRBV4-2; j_call: TRBJ1-6; d_call: .; cdr3_aa: CASSTRQLQGSPLHF; cdr3_nt: TGTGCCAGCAGCACGCGACAGCTACAAGGGTCACCCCTCCACTTT
clone_size: .; v_call: TRBV29-1; j_call: TRBJ1-2; d_call: .; cdr3_aa: CSTEVRTSNYGYTF; cdr3_nt: TGCAGCACGGAAGTCCGGACATCTAACTATGGCTACACCTTC
clone_size: .; v_call: TRBV7-9; j_call: TRBJ1-1; d_call: .; cdr3_aa: CASSATANTEAFF; cdr3_nt: TGTGCCAGCAGCGCCACAGCGAACACTGAAGCTTTCTTT
clone_size: .; v_call: TRBV4-3; j_call: TRBJ1-2; d_call: .; cdr3_aa: CASSPGQAYWGYTF; cdr3_nt: TGCGCCAGCAGCCCGGGACAAGCATATTGGGGCTACACCTTC
clone_size: .; v_call: TRBV4-1; j_call: TRBJ1-3; d_call: .; cdr3_aa: CASSQAGTRGNTIYF; cdr3_nt: TGCGCCAGCAGCCAAGCCGGGACTCGGGGAAACACCATATATTTT
clone_size: .; v_call: TRBV6-6; j_call: TRBJ1-1; d_call: .; cdr3_aa: CASSQYTEAFF; cdr3_nt: TGTGCCAGCAGTCAATACACTGAAGCTTTCTTT
clone_size: .; v_call: TRBV29-1; j_call: TRBJ2-7; d_call: .; cdr3_aa: CSVSTETSYEQYF; cdr3_nt: TGCAGCGTGTCCACAGAGACCTCCTACGAGCAGTACTTC
clone_size: .; v_call: TRBV7-8; j_call: TRBJ1-4; d_call: .; cdr3_aa: CASSLAEQGRGEKLFF; cdr3_nt: TGTGCCAGCAGCTTAGCGGAACAGGGAAGGGGAGAAAAACTGTTTTTT
clone_size: .; v_call: TRBV2; j_call: TRBJ1-1; d_call: .; cdr3_aa: CASRQPDRNTEAFF; cdr3_nt: TGTGCCAGCAGACAACCGGACAGGAACACTGAAGCTTTCTTT
clone_size: .; v_call: TRBV4-1; j_call: TRBJ1-2; d_call: TRBD1; cdr3_aa: CASSQIPQGVGYTF; cdr3_nt: TGCGCCAGCAGCCAAATCCCACAGGGGGTAGGCTACACCTTC
clone_size: few; v_call: TRBV27; j_call: TRBJ2-7; d_call: .; cdr3_aa: CASSPEAHGTYEQYF; cdr3_nt: TGTGCCAGCAGCCCCGAGGCACACGGGACCTACGAGCAGTACTTC
clone_size: .; v_call: TRBV6-6; j_call: TRBJ2-1; d_call: TRBD2; cdr3_aa: CASSYSGRGGGNEQFF; cdr3_nt: TGTGCCAGCAGTTACTCAGGGCGGGGCGGGGGCAATGAGCAGTTCTTC
clone_size: .; v_call: TRBV5-5; j_call: TRBJ2-5; d_call: TRBD1; cdr3_aa: CASSHYETGTAKETQYF; cdr3_nt: TGTGCCAGCAGCCACTATGAAACCGGGACAGCCAAAGAGACCCAGTACTTC
clone_size: .; v_call: TRBV9; j_call: TRBJ1-2; d_call: .; cdr3_aa: CASSVDPNRAYGYTF; cdr3_nt: TGTGCCAGCAGCGTAGATCCCAACAGGGCCTATGGCTACACCTTC
clone_size: .; v_call: TRBV11-3; j_call: TRBJ2-7; d_call: .; cdr3_aa: CASSFLAGGNYEQYF; cdr3_nt: TGTGCCAGCAGCTTTTTGGCAGGGGGGAACTACGAGCAGTACTTC
clone_size: .; v_call: TRBV19; j_call: TRBJ2-7; d_call: TRBD1; cdr3_aa: CASSNSGTGSHEQYF; cdr3_nt: TGTGCCAGTAGCAACTCCGGGACAGGGAGCCACGAGCAGTACTTC
clone_size: .; v_call: TRBV19; j_call: TRBJ1-6; d_call: TRBD1; cdr3_aa: CASSITQGGNSPLHF; cdr3_nt: TGTGCCAGTAGTATTACTCAGGGGGGAAATTCACCCCTCCACTTT
clone_size: .; v_call: TRBV4-2; j_call: TRBJ2-3; d_call: TRBD2; cdr3_aa: CASSQDLGGGTDTQYF; cdr3_nt: TGTGCCAGCAGCCAAGATCTGGGGGGGGGCACAGATACGCAGTATTTT
clone_size: few; v_call: TRBV6-5; j_call: TRBJ1-1; d_call: TRBD1; cdr3_aa: CASSYQSTGTAEAFF; cdr3_nt: TGTGCCAGCAGTTACCAGTCGACAGGGACCGCTGAAGCTTTCTTT
clone_size: .; v_call: TRBV25-1; j_call: TRBJ1-6; d_call: .; cdr3_aa: CASSEWTGGSPLHF; cdr3_nt: TGTGCCAGCAGTGAGTGGACTGGTGGATCACCCCTCCACTTT
clone_size: .; v_call: TRBV7-3; j_call: TRBJ2-7; d_call: .; cdr3_aa: CASSLRSGYDYEQYF; cdr3_nt: TGTGCCAGCAGCTTACGGAGCGGATACGACTACGAGCAGTACTTC
clone_size: .; v_call: TRBV18; j_call: TRBJ2-3; d_call: .; cdr3_aa: CASSPGGRGTSTDTQYF; cdr3_nt: TGTGCCAGCTCACCAGGTGGCAGAGGGACTAGCACAGATACGCAGTATTTT
clone_size: .; v_call: TRBV5-1; j_call: TRBJ1-1; d_call: TRBD1; cdr3_aa: CASSLEGGQSTEAFF; cdr3_nt: TGCGCCAGCAGCTTGGAAGGGGGACAGTCCACTGAAGCTTTCTTT
clone_size: few; v_call: TRBV10-3; j_call: TRBJ2-7; d_call: TRBD1; cdr3_aa: CATKRTGSDEQYF; cdr3_nt: TGTGCCACTAAAAGGACAGGGTCCGACGAGCAGTACTTC
clone_size: .; v_call: TRBV27; j_call: TRBJ2-7; d_call: .; cdr3_aa: CASTLDRDRGEQYF; cdr3_nt: TGTGCCAGCACCCTGGACAGAGACCGGGGTGAGCAGTACTTC
clone_size: .; v_call: TRBV5-6; j_call: TRBJ2-2; d_call: TRBD2; cdr3_aa: CASSDTGGSTGELFF; cdr3_nt: TGTGCCAGCAGCGATACGGGGGGGAGCACCGGGGAGCTGTTTTTT
clone_size: .; v_call: TRBV27; j_call: TRBJ2-7; d_call: TRBD2; cdr3_aa: CASSLRGAGGLYEQYF; cdr3_nt: TGTGCCAGCAGTCTCCGGGGAGCGGGGGGGCTCTACGAGCAGTACTTC
clone_size: .; v_call: TRBV28; j_call: TRBJ2-1; d_call: TRBD1; cdr3_aa: CASSLRQGARALGEQFF; cdr3_nt: TGTGCCAGCAGTTTAAGGCAGGGGGCGCGGGCATTAGGGGAGCAGTTCTTC
clone_size: few; v_call: TRBV5-8; j_call: TRBJ2-2; d_call: .; cdr3_aa: CASSLAGGASNTGELFF; cdr3_nt: TGTGCCAGCAGCTTGGCCGGGGGAGCTTCGAACACCGGGGAGCTGTTTTTT
clone_size: .; v_call: TRBV7-2; j_call: TRBJ1-3; d_call: .; cdr3_aa: CASSLEGGVAGNTIYF; cdr3_nt: TGTGCCAGCAGCTTAGAGGGGGGGGTAGCCGGAAACACCATATATTTT
clone_size: .; v_call: TRBV2; j_call: TRBJ2-5; d_call: TRBD1; cdr3_aa: CASSEKDRTGAYQETQYF; cdr3_nt: TGTGCCAGCAGTGAAAAGGACCGGACAGGGGCTTACCAAGAGACCCAGTACTTC
clone_size: few; v_call: TRBV7-2; j_call: TRBJ2-1; d_call: TRBD1; cdr3_aa: CASSSGTDNEQFF; cdr3_nt: TGTGCCAGCAGTTCCGGGACAGACAATGAGCAGTTCTTC
clone_size: .; v_call: TRBV6-1; j_call: TRBJ1-1; d_call: TRBD1; cdr3_aa: CASITTGGSTEAFF; cdr3_nt: TGTGCCAGCATTACTACAGGGGGCTCCACTGAAGCTTTCTTT
clone_size: .; v_call: TRBV5-1; j_call: TRBJ2-2; d_call: .; cdr3_aa: CASTHSHTGLGGTGELFF; cdr3_nt: TGCGCCAGCACCCATTCCCATACAGGGCTCGGCGGCACCGGGGAGCTGTTTTTT
clone_size: .; v_call: TRBV6-4; j_call: TRBJ2-2; d_call: .; cdr3_aa: CASSDSRVSGELFF; cdr3_nt: TGTGCCAGCAGTGACTCGAGGGTCAGCGGGGAGCTGTTTTTT
clone_size: once; v_call: TRBV6-5; j_call: TRBJ1-5; d_call: .; cdr3_aa: CASSYSTGQGQPQHF; cdr3_nt: TGTGCCAGCAGTTACTCTACAGGGCAGGGGCAGCCCCAGCATTTT
clone_size: .; v_call: TRBV5-6; j_call: TRBJ2-7; d_call: TRBD2; cdr3_aa: CASSLGLAVDEQYF; cdr3_nt: TGTGCCAGCAGCTTGGGGCTAGCGGTAGACGAGCAGTACTTC